This T cell receptor (beta chain) was identified in a study of T-cell memory formation after mild COVID-19. Regarding this clonotype: Its antigen is as yet unknown.

This CDR3 is 22 amino acids long. With 2 bases clipped from V and 2 bases from J, the junction kept 18 bases outside the gene matches. Whole-study results and caveats: Day 15 to 85 contracting clones showed balanced CD4/CD8; day 15 to 37 expanders favored CD4+. The SARS-CoV-2 specificity of second-wave clones reaching peak at day 37 remained unverified. The finding that pre-infection memory included some responding clones suggested that cross-reactive memory joined.

TCRdb processed the 5' RACE reads anew with MiXCR; each CDR3 protein has one entry. The data hold fewer than 250,000 distinct CDR3 sequences, with roughly 27% observed a single time. Sequenced: PBMCs or a T cell subset sorted from them (not recorded which). The V and J genes are TRBV12-3 or TRBV12-4 and TRBJ2-1; 13 bases line up with TRBD2. The sequence came from an adult woman who had mild COVID-19 (a few samples of this study predate the infection). Cell type and time point are not known. The DNA of the CDR3 is TGTGCCAGCAGTTTAAGGGGGCTTGGACTAGCGGGAGAATGGGGGGCCTACAATGAGCAGTTCTTC. It translates to CASSLRGLGLAGEWGAYNEQFF.